These T cell receptor beta chains were read from a single sample in a study of T cell repertoires in cytomegalovirus infection. Which antigens these TCRs recognize remains unknown. TCRdb re-analysed the reads in MiXCR, keeping a single row per CDR3 protein. The sample consists of 750,000 to 950,000 distinct CDR3 sequences, 25% to 30% of them appearing once. The sample consisted of cultured CD8+ T cells from PBMCs, taken from culture after CMV antigen stimulation. The receptors were sampled from a human donor in good health (CMV status not recorded). Some clones in this sample may be carry-over from other donors' samples. Each CDR3 is given with its conserved first and last residue. D genes are given only for firm matches. The size entry is marked missing in some rows and otherwise reads once, few, many or a size class.

D gene: TRBD2
CDR3 length: 22
clone size: -
V gene: TRBV7-8
J gene: TRBJ2-3
CDR3 DNA: TGTGCCAGCAGCTTAGCGCGTCCGATAAGACTAGCGGGGGGGCCGGGCACAGATACGCAGTATTTT
CDR3 protein: CASSLARPIRLAGGPGTDTQYF

D gene: -
CDR3 length: 13
clone size: many
V gene: TRBV7-2
J gene: TRBJ1-5
CDR3 DNA: TGTGCCAGCAGCCCCCTTGGGAATCAGCCCCAGCATTTT
CDR3 protein: CASSPLGNQPQHF

D gene: -
CDR3 length: 16
clone size: -
V gene: TRBV5-1
J gene: TRBJ1-1
CDR3 DNA: TGCGCCAGCAGCTTCAACCGCCCAGGGGATGGAACTGAAGCTTTCTTT
CDR3 protein: CASSFNRPGDGTEAFF

D gene: TRBD1
CDR3 length: 15
clone size: -
V gene: TRBV11-2
J gene: TRBJ2-7
CDR3 DNA: TGTGCCAGCAGCACTCGGGACAGGGGGTCCTACGAGCAGTACTTC
CDR3 protein: CASSTRDRGSYEQYF

D gene: -
CDR3 length: 15
clone size: few
V gene: TRBV20-1
J gene: TRBJ2-7
CDR3 DNA: TGCAGTGCTAGAGGTCGGTGGGGAAGCTCCTACGAGCAGTACTTC
CDR3 protein: CSARGRWGSSYEQYF

D gene: TRBD2
CDR3 length: 19
clone size: -
V gene: TRBV7-9
J gene: TRBJ2-1
CDR3 DNA: TGTGCCAGCAGCTTACTGGCTAGCGGGGGGGCGGCCGGGGCGGATGAGCAGTTCTTC
CDR3 protein: CASSLLASGGAAGADEQFF

D gene: -
CDR3 length: 13
clone size: -
V gene: TRBV6-5
J gene: TRBJ2-5
CDR3 DNA: TGTGCCAGCAGTTACCGGGCACAAGAGACCCAGTACTTC
CDR3 protein: CASSYRAQETQYF

D gene: -
CDR3 length: 10
clone size: -
V gene: TRBV2
J gene: TRBJ2-4
CDR3 DNA: TGTGCCAGCAGGGAGGAATCGAAGTACTTC
CDR3 protein: CASREESKYF

D gene: -
CDR3 length: 13
clone size: -
V gene: TRBV7-9
J gene: TRBJ1-2
CDR3 DNA: TGTGCCAGCAGTCGCATCAGGGATGGCGGCTACACCTTC
CDR3 protein: CASSRIRDGGYTF

D gene: TRBD2
CDR3 length: 16
clone size: once
V gene: TRBV6-5
J gene: TRBJ2-5
CDR3 DNA: TGTGCCAGCAGTTACTCGCTAGCGGGGTCTCAAGAGACCCAGTACTTC
CDR3 protein: CASSYSLAGSQETQYF

D gene: -
CDR3 length: 13
clone size: -
V gene: TRBV10-2
J gene: TRBJ1-5
CDR3 DNA: TGCGCCAGCGGGTTAGTCCGCAATCAGCCCCAGCATTTT
CDR3 protein: CASGLVRNQPQHF

D gene: -
CDR3 length: 16
clone size: -
V gene: TRBV28
J gene: TRBJ1-1
CDR3 DNA: TGTGCCAGCAAGTTTCGCCTTCGACCGGCAAGCACTGAAGCTTTCTTT
CDR3 protein: CASKFRLRPASTEAFF

D gene: TRBD2
CDR3 length: 16
clone size: -
V gene: TRBV19
J gene: TRBJ2-1
CDR3 DNA: TGTGCCAGTAGGGGTGCTCTAGCGGGGACCTACAATGAGCAGTTCTTC
CDR3 protein: CASRGALAGTYNEQFF

D gene: -
CDR3 length: 15
clone size: -
V gene: TRBV6-5
J gene: TRBJ1-1
CDR3 DNA: TGTGCCAGCAGTCTCCCGGGGGGAGGAGGGACTGAAGCTTTCTTT
CDR3 protein: CASSLPGGGGTEAFF

D gene: -
CDR3 length: 16
clone size: -
V gene: TRBV2
J gene: TRBJ2-1
CDR3 DNA: TGTGCCAGCAGTGATCCAGGGGCCCGCCCGTACAATGAGCAGTTCTTC
CDR3 protein: CASSDPGARPYNEQFF

D gene: TRBD2
CDR3 length: 17
clone size: -
V gene: TRBV11-3
J gene: TRBJ2-1
CDR3 DNA: TGTGCCAGCAGATCCACTAGCGGGGGAAGCTCCTACAATGAGCAGTTCTTC
CDR3 protein: CASRSTSGGSSYNEQFF

D gene: TRBD1
CDR3 length: 14
clone size: -
V gene: TRBV28
J gene: TRBJ1-5
CDR3 DNA: TGTGCCAGCAGTTGGGACAGTTTAAGTCAGCCCCAGCATTTT
CDR3 protein: CASSWDSLSQPQHF

D gene: -
CDR3 length: 15
clone size: -
V gene: TRBV27
J gene: TRBJ2-1
CDR3 DNA: TGTGCCAGCAGCTATTCGGAGGGGCTATACAATGAGCAGTTCTTC
CDR3 protein: CASSYSEGLYNEQFF

D gene: TRBD1
CDR3 length: 15
clone size: few
V gene: TRBV19
J gene: TRBJ2-1
CDR3 DNA: TGTGCCACCCGGACAGGGGATGGAACCTACAATGAGCAGTTCTTC
CDR3 protein: CATRTGDGTYNEQFF

D gene: -
CDR3 length: 17
clone size: -
V gene: TRBV12-5
J gene: TRBJ1-1
CDR3 DNA: TGTGCTAGTGGTTTGGTCCAGACCAGTGACTACAACACTGAAGCTTTCTTT
CDR3 protein: CASGLVQTSDYNTEAFF

D gene: -
CDR3 length: 11
clone size: few
V gene: TRBV7-9
J gene: TRBJ2-2
CDR3 DNA: TGTGCCGTCCCCGACACCGGGGAGCTGTTTTTT
CDR3 protein: CAVPDTGELFF

D gene: TRBD2
CDR3 length: 16
clone size: once
V gene: TRBV20-1
J gene: TRBJ2-5
CDR3 DNA: TGCAGTGCTAGAGATCGTAGCGGGGGGGCCGGTGAGACCCAGTACTTC
CDR3 protein: CSARDRSGGAGETQYF

D gene: -
CDR3 length: 12
clone size: few
V gene: TRBV11-1
J gene: TRBJ2-1
CDR3 DNA: TGTGCCAGCAGCTTAGCGATCGATGAGCAGTTCTTC
CDR3 protein: CASSLAIDEQFF

D gene: TRBD1
CDR3 length: 16
clone size: few
V gene: TRBV4-3
J gene: TRBJ2-3
CDR3 DNA: TGCGCCAGCAGCCAGGGACAGAGCCTGAGGACAGATACGCAGTATTTT
CDR3 protein: CASSQGQSLRTDTQYF

D gene: -
CDR3 length: 13
clone size: many
V gene: TRBV7-2
J gene: TRBJ1-2
CDR3 DNA: TGTGCCAGCAGCTTAAGCAGGGACTATGGCTACACCTTC
CDR3 protein: CASSLSRDYGYTF

D gene: -
CDR3 length: 15
clone size: -
V gene: TRBV7-2
J gene: TRBJ1-2
CDR3 DNA: TGTGCCAGCAGCTTAAGGACACTGAGAGACTATGGCTACACCTTC
CDR3 protein: CASSLRTLRDYGYTF